The rows below give T cell receptor beta chains drawn from one sample of a study of human T cells and chemical hapten exposure. A single record per CDR3 protein comes from TCRdb applying MiXCR to the RACE reads. In the table there are some 96,000 distinct CDR3 sequences, 9.3% of which are singletons. The material sequenced was whole blood, taken in connection with sensitization to the hapten diphenylcyclopropenone (DPC). These TCRs come from a woman between 40 and 50 years old with alopecia areata. Some clones in this sample may be carry-over from other donors' samples. Both conserved end residues are part of each CDR3. The D gene is left open where the match is weak. Some rows mark clone size as missing; the rest say once, few, many or name a class of expanded clone.

V	D	J	size	CDR3	DNA
TRBV20-1	TRBD1	TRBJ2-7	many	CSALGQSRSYEQYF	TGCAGTGCTCTGGGACAGAGCCGCTCCTACGAGCAGTACTTC
TRBV12-3/TRBV12-4	NA	TRBJ1-1	NA	CASSLNQAMNTEAFF	TGTGCCAGCAGTTTAAACCAGGCCATGAACACTGAAGCTTTCTTT
TRBV2	TRBD2	TRBJ2-3	few	CASSQAGVRPADTQYF	TGTGCCAGCAGTCAAGCGGGAGTCAGGCCAGCAGATACGCAGTATTTT
TRBV12-3/TRBV12-4	NA	TRBJ1-5	NA	CASSSRVNSNQPQHF	TGTGCCAGCAGCTCTCGGGTAAATAGCAATCAGCCCCAGCATTTT
TRBV28	NA	TRBJ1-6	NA	CASSLSSPLHF	TGTGCCAGCAGTTTAAGTTCACCCCTCCACTTT
TRBV2	NA	TRBJ1-1	NA	CASSEDTAYTEAFF	TGTGCCAGCAGTGAAGACACAGCTTACACTGAAGCTTTCTTT
TRBV3-1	TRBD1	TRBJ2-5	many	CASSQDLGDRSTQYF	TGTGCCAGCAGCCAAGATCTAGGGGACAGGTCGACCCAGTACTTC
TRBV7-2	NA	TRBJ2-1	many	CASSPPNENEQFF	TGTGCCAGCAGCCCCCCCAACGAGAATGAGCAGTTCTTC
TRBV7-9	TRBD1	TRBJ2-4	NA	CASGTGSKIQYF	TGTGCCAGCGGGACAGGGAGCAAAATTCAGTACTTC
TRBV20-1	NA	TRBJ1-5	many	CSASGGYQPQHF	TGCAGTGCTAGTGGCGGGTATCAGCCCCAGCATTTT
TRBV11-3	TRBD2	TRBJ2-1	NA	CASSLRGRGEQFF	TGTGCCAGCAGCTTACGGGGGAGGGGTGAGCAGTTCTTC
TRBV2	NA	TRBJ2-1	many	CASRAVPRHNEQFF	TGTGCCAGCAGAGCGGTTCCTCGACACAATGAGCAGTTCTTC
TRBV3-1	TRBD2	TRBJ2-7	many	CASSRTSGRGHEQYF	TGTGCCAGCAGCCGGACTAGCGGGAGGGGCCACGAGCAGTACTTC
TRBV7-9	TRBD1	TRBJ1-6	NA	CASSSGQALHF	TGTGCCAGCAGCTCCGGACAGGCTCTCCACTTT
TRBV7-8	NA	TRBJ2-1	few	CASSPGRGPYNEQFF	TGTGCCAGCAGCCCCGGTCGGGGACCTTACAATGAGCAGTTCTTC
TRBV9	NA	TRBJ2-1	few	CASSVYWVAEQFF	TGTGCCAGCAGCGTATATTGGGTGGCTGAGCAGTTCTTC
TRBV29-1	NA	TRBJ2-1	few	CSVEDSDGHNEQFF	TGCAGCGTTGAAGACTCCGACGGCCACAATGAGCAGTTCTTC
TRBV21-1	NA	TRBJ2-7	many	CARPRVGGPILQQYF	TGTGCCAGGCCCCGGGTGGGGGGCCCGATTCTCCAGCAGTACTTC
TRBV12-3/TRBV12-4	NA	TRBJ2-1	many	CASSLRRGNEQFF	TGTGCCAGCAGTTTGAGGAGGGGAAATGAGCAGTTCTTC
TRBV10-3	TRBD1	TRBJ1-3	few	CAIRDYRDRAGNTIYF	TGTGCCATCAGAGACTACCGGGACAGGGCTGGAAACACCATATATTTT
TRBV6-5	NA	TRBJ1-6	NA	CASSYGNTRNSPLHF	TGTGCCAGCAGTTACGGGAATACGAGGAATTCACCCCTCCACTTT
TRBV12-3/TRBV12-4	TRBD2	TRBJ2-3	many	CASSLTSGGTDTQYF	TGTGCCAGCAGCCTGACTAGCGGGGGTACAGATACGCAGTATTTT
TRBV6-2/TRBV6-3	NA	TRBJ1-5	many	CASSYSASQPQHF	TGTGCCAGCAGTTACTCGGCTTCTCAGCCCCAGCATTTT
TRBV20-1	NA	TRBJ1-6	many	CSAPNGDTYNSPLHF	TGCAGTGCTCCCAACGGGGACACCTATAATTCACCCCTCCACTTT
TRBV20-1	NA	TRBJ1-1	few	CSANTETEAFF	TGCAGTGCTAATACGGAGACTGAAGCTTTCTTT
TRBV6-5	TRBD2	TRBJ2-1	many	CASSYSTSAEQFF	TGTGCCAGCAGTTACTCGACTAGCGCCGAGCAGTTCTTC
TRBV6-5	NA	TRBJ2-7	NA	CASSYSGGSYEQYF	TGTGCCAGCAGTTACTCTGGGGGCTCCTACGAGCAGTACTTC
TRBV20-1	NA	TRBJ2-1	few	CSAVRGEYNEQFF	TGCAGTGCCGTAAGGGGGGAGTACAATGAGCAGTTCTTC
TRBV12-3/TRBV12-4	TRBD1	TRBJ1-4	few	CASSPGQGAVEKLFF	TGTGCCAGCAGCCCAGGACAGGGGGCGGTCGAAAAACTGTTTTTT
TRBV29-1	NA	TRBJ2-3	NA	CSVDAGTGASSTDTQYF	TGCAGCGTGGATGCCGGTACAGGCGCCTCTAGCACAGATACGCAGTATTTT
TRBV7-2	NA	TRBJ2-7	NA	CASNEGGSSYEQYF	TGTGCCAGCAACGAGGGGGGAAGCTCCTACGAGCAGTACTTC
TRBV20-1	NA	TRBJ2-2	many	CSARSPGRFTGELFF	TGCAGTGCTAGATCGCCGGGACGGTTCACCGGGGAGCTGTTTTTT
TRBV28	TRBD2	TRBJ2-1	many	CASSQGLAGAYYNEQFF	TGTGCCAGCAGCCAAGGACTAGCGGGAGCGTACTACAATGAGCAGTTCTTC
TRBV5-1	NA	TRBJ2-3	few	CASSLGLKRTRPPDTQYF	TGCGCCAGCAGCTTGGGTTTGAAGCGGACCCGACCCCCAGATACGCAGTATTTT
TRBV12-3/TRBV12-4	NA	TRBJ1-5	NA	CASSFAGSNQPQHF	TGTGCCAGCAGTTTTGCAGGAAGCAATCAGCCCCAGCATTTT
TRBV6-1	TRBD1	TRBJ2-2	NA	CASSGGEGARTGELFF	TGTGCCAGCAGTGGGGGAGAGGGGGCGAGGACCGGGGAGCTGTTTTTT
TRBV28	NA	TRBJ1-2	many	CASSSGSRSPHGYTF	TGTGCCAGCAGTTCGGGGTCCAGGAGCCCCCATGGCTACACCTTC
TRBV6-5	TRBD1	TRBJ2-7	NA	CASRKRDRVNSYEQYF	TGTGCCAGCAGGAAAAGGGACAGGGTCAACTCCTACGAGCAGTACTTC
TRBV7-9	TRBD1	TRBJ1-1	few	CASSQGQGTEAFF	TGTGCCAGCAGCCAAGGACAGGGCACTGAAGCTTTCTTT
TRBV7-2	TRBD2	TRBJ2-7	many	CASSLVLAGGSEQYF	TGTGCCAGCAGCTTAGTACTAGCGGGAGGATCCGAGCAGTACTTC
TRBV30	NA	TRBJ2-5	many	CANGSEGLETQYF	TGTGCCAACGGATCGGAGGGCCTAGAGACCCAGTACTTC
TRBV13	TRBD2	TRBJ2-3	NA	CASSTAGITDTQYF	TGTGCCAGCAGCACAGCGGGGATCACAGATACGCAGTATTTT
TRBV24-1	TRBD2	TRBJ2-2	medium-sized	CATSDGVAGYTGELFF	TGTGCCACCAGTGATGGCGTAGCGGGGTACACCGGGGAGCTGTTTTTT
TRBV11-2	TRBD2	TRBJ2-1	few	CASSLGGSGRAGYNEQFF	TGTGCCAGCAGCTTAGGGGGTAGCGGGAGGGCCGGCTACAATGAGCAGTTCTTC
TRBV28	NA	TRBJ2-3	NA	CASRLGQTQYF	TGTGCCAGCAGGCTCGGGCAGACGCAGTATTTT
TRBV18	TRBD1	TRBJ1-2	NA	CASSPDRGQNYGYTF	TGTGCCAGCTCACCGGACAGGGGGCAGAACTATGGCTACACCTTC
TRBV5-1	NA	TRBJ2-1	many	CASSHPSGQTTNEQFF	TGCGCCAGCAGCCATCCCTCCGGACAGACGACTAATGAGCAGTTCTTC
TRBV5-1	NA	TRBJ1-1	NA	CASSPDWGTEAFF	TGCGCCAGCAGCCCGGATTGGGGGACTGAAGCTTTCTTT
TRBV2	TRBD1	TRBJ1-1	many	CASRTLQGAGEAFF	TGTGCCAGCAGAACTCTACAGGGGGCAGGTGAAGCTTTCTTT
TRBV27	NA	TRBJ2-1	many	CASGEALINEQFF	TGTGCCAGCGGCGAGGCTCTTATCAATGAGCAGTTCTTC
TRBV3-1	NA	TRBJ2-4	few	CASSQGWENIQYF	TGTGCCAGCAGCCAAGGGTGGGAAAACATTCAGTACTTC
TRBV29-1	NA	TRBJ2-6	medium-sized	CSVVVGAVSGANVLTF	TGCAGCGTTGTGGTCGGGGCAGTCTCTGGGGCCAACGTCCTGACTTTC
TRBV5-1	NA	TRBJ2-7	many	CASSLSTSNYEQYF	TGCGCCAGCAGCTTGTCGACTAGTAACTACGAGCAGTACTTC
TRBV18	NA	TRBJ1-5	few	CASSPGWDQPQHF	TGTGCCAGCTCACCAGGGTGGGATCAGCCCCAGCATTTT
TRBV3-1	TRBD1	TRBJ2-5	NA	CASSQVTGRQETQYF	TGTGCCAGCAGCCAAGTGACAGGGCGACAAGAGACCCAGTACTTC